This record covers a single T cell receptor (beta chain). The clone's antigen remains unknown. Base qualities are not recorded, but no much larger clone differs from it by a single base. This sample was included in a study of memory CD4+ T cells and cytomegalovirus serostatus (dated by TCRdb to between 2018 and 2021). The study in broad terms: The cohort included roughly 35 healthy adults from Belgium, of whom 9 were CMV seropositive and 24 were CMV seronegative. The study sequenced CD4+ memory TCRbeta repertoires of a Belgian cohort with known cytomegalovirus serostatus to replicate a published TCR-based CMV serostatus classifier.

The Quick-DNA Microprep Kit was used to extract genomic DNA from the sorted cells. Amplification of TCRbeta DNA was done with the immunoSEQ hsTCRbeta kit, following the protocol from the manufacturer. An Illumina MiSeq instrument was used to sequence the TCRbeta libraries. In the original analysis: After out-of-frame sequences were removed, some 2.1 million distinct TCRbeta sequences remained, averaging about 67,000 per individual. Each individual was scored by the count of over 150 previously reported CMV-associated TCRbeta sequences and the total productive distinct TCRbeta count. A beta-binomial model was reimplemented in Python, and random forests from scikit-learn, run with default parameters, were trained on data from the US cohort. Classifier performance on the Belgian cohort was reported as the median AUC with percentile confidence intervals calculated over 10,000 bootstrap iterations. TCRdb provides this immuneACCESS table in a form limited to in-frame rearrangements. Some clones are lacking; in checked studies, under half of them reflect an unresolved V gene, and why the rest are absent is not known. V, J and clone size are taken as reported in that table, and D and trimming were inferred from the DNA itself. This sample gives 40,000 to 60,000 clones in total; roughly 73% of them show up just once. 0.75% to 0.9% of the sample is in the top ten clones.

CDR1 and CDR2 are drawn from the germline V gene: SGHTA, FQGNSA. The CDR3 goes from the cysteine to the phenylalanine over 18 residues. Only CDR3 DNA remains: 54 bases, in frame from the first base. From V the trimming removes 5 bases and from J it removes 2 bases, while the gene matches leave 9 bases of the junction unaccounted for. The study at large found these results: The results were read as suggesting that the CMV-associated TCR signature is, for the most part, present in the CD4+ memory repertoire. Only CD4+CD45RO+ memory cells were sequenced, in contrast to the original study, in which naive and memory CD4+ and CD8+ populations were covered. For CMV serostatus prediction, a median bootstrapped AUC of about 0.95 was reached with the original framework, and a median bootstrapped AUC of about 0.91 was reached with a US-trained random forest. Among the approximately 160 previously reported CMV-associated TCRbeta sequences, 67 showed up in the CD4+ memory repertoires, with each one found in between one and five individuals. On the Belgian cohort, the classifier built on the original framework reached a median bootstrapped AUC of approximately 0.95, with a 95% CI of 0.76-1.00.

A FACSAria II was used to sort memory CD4+ T cells, defined as single viable CD3+CD4+CD8-CD45RO+ cells. CMV serostatus was assessed using a Roche Elecsys assay, by which serum IgG against CMV pp150, pp28, p38 and p52 was detected. After thawing, total CD4+ T cells were enriched by positive selection with CD4 magnetic microbeads. The samples came from a separate study whose specific focus was interrogating the CD4+ T cell memory repertoire. Following standard operating procedures, peripheral blood mononuclear cells were isolated and cryopreserved, while serum was kept at -80 degrees C. Staining used CD3-PerCP (BW264/56), CD4-APC (RPA-T4), CD45RO-PE (UCHT1) and CD8-Pacific Orange (3B5) antibodies, with Sytox blue excluding non-viable cells.

The clonotype comes from an adult in good health and CMV-seronegative. Recombination linked TRBV7-2 to TRBJ2-2; 12 central bases correspond to TRBD2. Sequenced: memory CD4+ T cells from blood. In nucleotide form, the sequence is TGTGCCAGCAGCCGGCCGGGACTAGCGGGCGGAAACACCGGGGAGCTGTTTTTT. Its protein reads: CASSRPGLAGGNTGELFF.